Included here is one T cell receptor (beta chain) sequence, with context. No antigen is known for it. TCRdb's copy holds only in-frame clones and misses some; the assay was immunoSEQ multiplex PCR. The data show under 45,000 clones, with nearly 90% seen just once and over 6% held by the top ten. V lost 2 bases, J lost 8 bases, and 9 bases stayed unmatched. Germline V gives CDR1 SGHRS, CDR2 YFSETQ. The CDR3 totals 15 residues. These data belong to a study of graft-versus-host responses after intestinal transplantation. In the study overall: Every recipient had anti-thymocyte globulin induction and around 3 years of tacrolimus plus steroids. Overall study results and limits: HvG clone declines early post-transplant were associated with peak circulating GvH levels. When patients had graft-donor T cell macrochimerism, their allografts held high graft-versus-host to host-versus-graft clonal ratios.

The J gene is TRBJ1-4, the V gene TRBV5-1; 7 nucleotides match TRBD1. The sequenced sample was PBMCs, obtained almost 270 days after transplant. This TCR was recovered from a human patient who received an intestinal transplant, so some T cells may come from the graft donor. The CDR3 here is CASSLRGQGGEKLFF. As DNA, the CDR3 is TGCGCCAGCAGCTTAAGGGGGCAGGGAGGAGAAAAACTGTTTTTT.